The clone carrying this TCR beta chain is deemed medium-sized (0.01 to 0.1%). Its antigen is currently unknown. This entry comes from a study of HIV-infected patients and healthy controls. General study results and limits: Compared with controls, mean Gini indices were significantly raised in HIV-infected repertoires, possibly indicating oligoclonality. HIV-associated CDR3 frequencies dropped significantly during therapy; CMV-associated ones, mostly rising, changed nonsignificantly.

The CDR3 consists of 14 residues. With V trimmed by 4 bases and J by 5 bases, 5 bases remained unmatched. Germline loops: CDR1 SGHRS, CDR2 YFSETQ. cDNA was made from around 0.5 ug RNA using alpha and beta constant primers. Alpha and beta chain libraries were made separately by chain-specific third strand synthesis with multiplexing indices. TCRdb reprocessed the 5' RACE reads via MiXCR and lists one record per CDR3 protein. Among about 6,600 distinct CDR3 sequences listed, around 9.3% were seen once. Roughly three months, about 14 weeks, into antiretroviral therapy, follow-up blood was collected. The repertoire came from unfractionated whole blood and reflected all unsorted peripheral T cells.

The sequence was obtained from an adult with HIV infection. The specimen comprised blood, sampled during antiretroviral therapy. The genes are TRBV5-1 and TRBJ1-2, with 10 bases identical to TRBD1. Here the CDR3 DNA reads TGCGCCAGCAGCCAGGACAGGGGGTTGTATGGCTACACCTTC. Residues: CASSQDRGLYGYTF.